This T cell receptor beta chain emerged from a study of long-term antiretroviral therapy in people with HIV. Study results and limitations: HIV repertoires spanned tighter CDR3 length ranges than controls did.

A v3.0 immunoSEQ assay was performed at survey level. Data came from immunoSEQ multiplex PCR; TCRdb stores just in-frame clones and leaves some out. The data contain tens of thousands of clones, roughly four fifths of them singletons. On this clone: Its target is unknown.

The V end was cut by 3 bases, the J end by 0 bases, with 9 bases between. Germline V gene data show CDR1 as SGHVS and CDR2 as FQNEAQ. The CDR3 is 14 amino acids. Sequences were derived from unsorted PBMCs, sampled 0.3 years after starting antiretroviral therapy. The gene calls are TRBV7-8 and TRBJ2-7, with D possibly called TRBD1 or TRBD2 (5 bases each). The sequence came from a man aged 18 to 35 with HIV. CDR3 bases: TGTGCCAGCAGCTTTGGGGGTAGCTCCTACGAGCAGTACTTC. Protein product: CASSFGGSSYEQYF. The entire variable domain, with the rest obtained from reference TRBV7-8 and TRBJ2-7, is as follows: GAGVSQSPRYKVAKRGQDVALRCDPISGHVSLFWYQQALGQGPEFLTYFQNEAQLDKSGLPSDRFFAERPEGSVSTLKIQRTQQEDSAVYLCASSFGGSSYEQYFGPGTRLTVT.